These T cell receptor beta chains were read from a single sample in a study of vaccination effects on CD4 cells after COVID-19. The data were produced by immunoSEQ multiplex PCR, yet TCRdb's version contains in-frame clones alone and is incomplete. The sample records over 45,000 clones, 60% to 75% being singletons. What these receptors recognize is not known. The specimen comprised CD4+ T cells from PBMCs cultured without peptide, sampled after COVID-19 vaccination. The receptors were gathered from a human donor who received a COVID-19 vaccine. Both conserved end residues are part of each CDR3. The order of the fields is CDR3 DNA, CDR3 protein, J gene, D gene, V gene, clone size. A D gene is named only where the DNA matches it firmly. The size field is filled for only some rows; it gives once, few, many or a size class.

cdr3_nt: TGTGCCAGCAACTCAAGGACTTCCTACAATGAGCAGTTCTTC
cdr3_aa: CASNSRTSYNEQFF
j_call: TRBJ2-1
d_call: .
v_call: TRBV5-4
clone_size: once

cdr3_nt: TGTGCCAGCAGTGAATCCGGCGGGGGTTCCTACAATGAGCAGTTCTTC
cdr3_aa: CASSESGGGSYNEQFF
j_call: TRBJ2-1
d_call: TRBD2
v_call: TRBV6-1
clone_size: once

cdr3_nt: TGTGCCAGCAGAGGTTACACCGGGGAGCTGTTTTTT
cdr3_aa: CASRGYTGELFF
j_call: TRBJ2-2
d_call: .
v_call: TRBV12-3/TRBV12-4
clone_size: .

cdr3_nt: TGTGCCAGCAGTTTACAGGGAGGGAGTGTCTCTGGGGCCAACGTCCTGACTTTC
cdr3_aa: CASSLQGGSVSGANVLTF
j_call: TRBJ2-6
d_call: .
v_call: TRBV2
clone_size: .

cdr3_nt: TGTGCCAGCAGTCAACAGCCAATTCGCAATCAGCCCCAGCATTTT
cdr3_aa: CASSQQPIRNQPQHF
j_call: TRBJ1-5
d_call: .
v_call: TRBV6-5
clone_size: .

cdr3_nt: TGTGCCAGCACCTTACAGGCTCGCACTGAAGCTTTCTTT
cdr3_aa: CASTLQARTEAFF
j_call: TRBJ1-1
d_call: .
v_call: TRBV12-3/TRBV12-4
clone_size: .

cdr3_nt: TGCGCCAGCAGCGAGGAGGGACTAGCGGGAGGCGAGCAGTACTTC
cdr3_aa: CASSEEGLAGGEQYF
j_call: TRBJ2-7
d_call: TRBD2
v_call: TRBV5-1
clone_size: .

cdr3_nt: TGTGCCATCAGTGATGCCGGGACCGTCCTAGAGACCCAGTACTTC
cdr3_aa: CAISDAGTVLETQYF
j_call: TRBJ2-5
d_call: .
v_call: TRBV10-3
clone_size: .

cdr3_nt: TGTGCCAGCAGCTTGGCAGGGGGTTTCTATGGCTACACCTTC
cdr3_aa: CASSLAGGFYGYTF
j_call: TRBJ1-2
d_call: TRBD1
v_call: TRBV5-6
clone_size: .

cdr3_nt: TGTGCCAGCAGTTTAGCCTCGACTAGCGGGACAACAGATACGCAGTATTTT
cdr3_aa: CASSLASTSGTTDTQYF
j_call: TRBJ2-3
d_call: TRBD2
v_call: TRBV27
clone_size: .

cdr3_nt: TGTGCCAGCAGTAATCGGACAGGGCTCAGGCGGAACTATGGCTACACCTTC
cdr3_aa: CASSNRTGLRRNYGYTF
j_call: TRBJ1-2
d_call: TRBD1
v_call: TRBV6-2/TRBV6-3
clone_size: once

cdr3_nt: TGCAGCGTTGAAGTTGGGGGTAGCAATCAGCCCCAGCATTTT
cdr3_aa: CSVEVGGSNQPQHF
j_call: TRBJ1-5
d_call: .
v_call: TRBV29-1
clone_size: .

cdr3_nt: TGTGCCAGCAGTACCCCGGGACAGGGGGATGAAAAACTGTTTTTT
cdr3_aa: CASSTPGQGDEKLFF
j_call: TRBJ1-4
d_call: .
v_call: TRBV21-1
clone_size: once

cdr3_nt: TGTGCCAGCAGTGAAAGGGGGCGTGGGCAACTGTTTTTT
cdr3_aa: CASSERGRGQLFF
j_call: TRBJ1-4
d_call: TRBD1
v_call: TRBV2
clone_size: few

cdr3_nt: TGTGCCAGCAGAGCCAGGGGGGGATCCTGGGAGACCCAGTACTTC
cdr3_aa: CASRARGGSWETQYF
j_call: TRBJ2-5
d_call: .
v_call: TRBV6-5
clone_size: .

cdr3_nt: TGTGCCAGCAGCCAAGTACAGGGCGGCTACGAGCAGTACTTC
cdr3_aa: CASSQVQGGYEQYF
j_call: TRBJ2-7
d_call: .
v_call: TRBV3-1/TRBV3-2
clone_size: .

cdr3_nt: TGTGCCAGCTCACCATCGGGAATGAACACTGAAGCTTTCTTT
cdr3_aa: CASSPSGMNTEAFF
j_call: TRBJ1-1
d_call: .
v_call: TRBV18
clone_size: medium-sized

cdr3_nt: TGCGCCAGCAGCCCCCGAGTACTAGCGGGTTCCTACAATGAGCAGTTCTTC
cdr3_aa: CASSPRVLAGSYNEQFF
j_call: TRBJ2-1
d_call: TRBD2
v_call: TRBV4-1
clone_size: .

cdr3_nt: TGTGCCAGCAGCTTGCCCCCACTGGTTGTTAGAGAGCAGTTCTTC
cdr3_aa: CASSLPPLVVREQFF
j_call: TRBJ2-1
d_call: .
v_call: TRBV11-2
clone_size: .

cdr3_nt: TGTGCCAGCAGTGAAGAATGGGGGGGTCTCGTGTTTTTT
cdr3_aa: CASSEEWGGLVFF
j_call: TRBJ2-2
d_call: TRBD2
v_call: TRBV6-1
clone_size: few

cdr3_nt: TGCGCCAGCAGAGTCCGGCCGGGGAACACTGAAGCTTTCTTT
cdr3_aa: CASRVRPGNTEAFF
j_call: TRBJ1-1
d_call: .
v_call: TRBV5-1
clone_size: .

cdr3_nt: TGTGCCAGTACAGGCGGGTCAACCTACAATGAGCAGTTCTTC
cdr3_aa: CASTGGSTYNEQFF
j_call: TRBJ2-1
d_call: .
v_call: TRBV19
clone_size: few

cdr3_nt: TGTGCCAGCAGCCCTAGGGATGAGCAGTTCTTC
cdr3_aa: CASSPRDEQFF
j_call: TRBJ2-1
d_call: .
v_call: TRBV6-6
clone_size: once

cdr3_nt: TGTGCCAGCTCACCCTATAGCTCCTATAATTCACCCCTCCACTTT
cdr3_aa: CASSPYSSYNSPLHF
j_call: TRBJ1-6
d_call: .
v_call: TRBV18
clone_size: .

cdr3_nt: TGTGCCAGTAGCCTCCCCCGAGCAGATACGCAGTATTTT
cdr3_aa: CASSLPRADTQYF
j_call: TRBJ2-3
d_call: .
v_call: TRBV19
clone_size: .

cdr3_nt: TGCGCCAGCAGCCAATACGGTCTCACTGAAGCTTTCTTT
cdr3_aa: CASSQYGLTEAFF
j_call: TRBJ1-1
d_call: .
v_call: TRBV5-1
clone_size: few

cdr3_nt: TGTGCCAGCAGCTTAGCGTGGGACAGGAGAAACACCGGGGAGCTGTTTTTT
cdr3_aa: CASSLAWDRRNTGELFF
j_call: TRBJ2-2
d_call: TRBD1
v_call: TRBV7-6
clone_size: .

cdr3_nt: TGTGCCAGCTCACCACCGGGATCACAAATCTATGGCTACACCTTC
cdr3_aa: CASSPPGSQIYGYTF
j_call: TRBJ1-2
d_call: .
v_call: TRBV18
clone_size: .

cdr3_nt: TGTGCCAGCAGCAACAGGGAAGACTATGGCTACACCTTC
cdr3_aa: CASSNREDYGYTF
j_call: TRBJ1-2
d_call: .
v_call: TRBV4-2
clone_size: .

cdr3_nt: TGTGCCAGCTCACGTCACAGGGATGACACTGAAGCTTTCTTT
cdr3_aa: CASSRHRDDTEAFF
j_call: TRBJ1-1
d_call: .
v_call: TRBV18
clone_size: once

cdr3_nt: TGTGCCAGTAGTATAAACGCCCGGGCAGGGGATCAGCCCCAGCATTTT
cdr3_aa: CASSINARAGDQPQHF
j_call: TRBJ1-5
d_call: .
v_call: TRBV19
clone_size: .

cdr3_nt: TGTGCCAGCAGCTTAGGTGGCGGGAGGTACTCCTACAATGAGCAGTTCTTC
cdr3_aa: CASSLGGGRYSYNEQFF
j_call: TRBJ2-1
d_call: TRBD2
v_call: TRBV7-7
clone_size: .

cdr3_nt: TGCGCCAGCACACGTAGCGGGATGAACCAAGAGACCCAGTACTTC
cdr3_aa: CASTRSGMNQETQYF
j_call: TRBJ2-5
d_call: TRBD2
v_call: TRBV5-1
clone_size: .

cdr3_nt: TGTGCCAGCAGTTACACACGTACAGGGGGCGGCTATGGCTACACCTTC
cdr3_aa: CASSYTRTGGGYGYTF
j_call: TRBJ1-2
d_call: TRBD1
v_call: TRBV6-5
clone_size: .

cdr3_nt: TGTGCCAGCAGCCGGCGGATTTCGAACACCGGGGAGCTGTTTTTT
cdr3_aa: CASSRRISNTGELFF
j_call: TRBJ2-2
d_call: .
v_call: TRBV7-8
clone_size: .

cdr3_nt: TGTGCCAGCAGGTTTACAGGGGGCGGTGAAGCTTTCTTT
cdr3_aa: CASRFTGGGEAFF
j_call: TRBJ1-1
d_call: TRBD1
v_call: TRBV6-5
clone_size: few

cdr3_nt: TGTGCCAGCAGCCCCCATTCCAGGGGCAGCTATGGCTACACCTTC
cdr3_aa: CASSPHSRGSYGYTF
j_call: TRBJ1-2
d_call: .
v_call: TRBV11-2
clone_size: .

cdr3_nt: TGTGCCAGCAGCCAAGCGAGCTCAGGGCCCCAGCATTTT
cdr3_aa: CASSQASSGPQHF
j_call: TRBJ1-5
d_call: .
v_call: TRBV3-1/TRBV3-2
clone_size: .

cdr3_nt: TGTGCCAGCAGTCAGGGTTTTGTTGGCTACACCTTC
cdr3_aa: CASSQGFVGYTF
j_call: TRBJ1-2
d_call: .
v_call: TRBV28
clone_size: few

cdr3_nt: TGTGCCAGCAGTGTGGGGAGGCTCGATGGCTACACCTTC
cdr3_aa: CASSVGRLDGYTF
j_call: TRBJ1-2
d_call: .
v_call: TRBV2
clone_size: .

cdr3_nt: TGTGCCAGCCTCCGTTCCCGGAACTCCTACGAGCAGTACTTC
cdr3_aa: CASLRSRNSYEQYF
j_call: TRBJ2-7
d_call: .
v_call: TRBV6-5
clone_size: .

cdr3_nt: TGTGCCAGCAGCTTAGTTTATACTGATACGCAGTATTTT
cdr3_aa: CASSLVYTDTQYF
j_call: TRBJ2-3
d_call: .
v_call: TRBV11-2
clone_size: .

cdr3_nt: TGTGCCAGCAGCGTAGCTGGGACAGGGGGTACAGCTTTCTTT
cdr3_aa: CASSVAGTGGTAFF
j_call: TRBJ1-1
d_call: TRBD1
v_call: TRBV9
clone_size: .

cdr3_nt: TGTGCCAGCAGCAAGCGGACAGATGAAGCTTTCTTT
cdr3_aa: CASSKRTDEAFF
j_call: TRBJ1-1
d_call: .
v_call: TRBV7-9
clone_size: .

cdr3_nt: TGTGCCAGCAGCTTCGGACAGGGCTATAATTCACCCCTCCACTTT
cdr3_aa: CASSFGQGYNSPLHF
j_call: TRBJ1-6
d_call: TRBD1
v_call: TRBV5-5
clone_size: .

cdr3_nt: TGTGCCAGCAGTTTAGCCAGGCTTGGCTACACCTTC
cdr3_aa: CASSLARLGYTF
j_call: TRBJ1-2
d_call: .
v_call: TRBV12-3/TRBV12-4
clone_size: .

cdr3_nt: TGTGCCTGGAGTTCCCCGAGGGGGGGCCTAAAACGTAATAACTATGGCTACACCTTC
cdr3_aa: CAWSSPRGGLKRNNYGYTF
j_call: TRBJ1-2
d_call: .
v_call: TRBV30
clone_size: .

cdr3_nt: TGTGCCAGCTCACCACAACGGGGGGACACAGATACGCAGTATTTT
cdr3_aa: CASSPQRGDTDTQYF
j_call: TRBJ2-3
d_call: TRBD2
v_call: TRBV18
clone_size: few

cdr3_nt: TGCAGTGCCAGTGAACACGCAACTAATGAAAAACTGTTTTTT
cdr3_aa: CSASEHATNEKLFF
j_call: TRBJ1-4
d_call: .
v_call: TRBV20-1
clone_size: few

cdr3_nt: TGTGCCATCAGTGCCACTAGCGGGGGGTACGAGCAGTACTTC
cdr3_aa: CAISATSGGYEQYF
j_call: TRBJ2-7
d_call: TRBD2
v_call: TRBV10-3
clone_size: .

cdr3_nt: TGCGCCAGCAGACCTGGACTAGCGGGGCTCCAAGAGACCCAGTACTTC
cdr3_aa: CASRPGLAGLQETQYF
j_call: TRBJ2-5
d_call: TRBD2
v_call: TRBV5-1
clone_size: once

cdr3_nt: TGCGCCAGCAGTGAGGGCCCGGCCTTTGGGGCAGATACGCAGTATTTT
cdr3_aa: CASSEGPAFGADTQYF
j_call: TRBJ2-3
d_call: .
v_call: TRBV10-1
clone_size: .

cdr3_nt: TGTGCCACCAGCCGAGAGACAGGGGGAAATCAGCCCCAGCATTTT
cdr3_aa: CATSRETGGNQPQHF
j_call: TRBJ1-5
d_call: TRBD1
v_call: TRBV15
clone_size: .

cdr3_nt: TGCGCCAGCAGCTCCTCTCCGGGACAGGGGAGGAATGGCTACACCTTC
cdr3_aa: CASSSSPGQGRNGYTF
j_call: TRBJ1-2
d_call: TRBD1
v_call: TRBV5-1
clone_size: once

cdr3_nt: TGTGCCAGCAGCCCGAGGACCCTTGGCTACACTGAAGCTTTCTTT
cdr3_aa: CASSPRTLGYTEAFF
j_call: TRBJ1-1
d_call: .
v_call: TRBV7-9
clone_size: .

cdr3_nt: TGTGCCATCAGTGAGTTGGACGGATACAATGAGCAGTTCTTC
cdr3_aa: CAISELDGYNEQFF
j_call: TRBJ2-1
d_call: .
v_call: TRBV10-3
clone_size: .

cdr3_nt: TGTGCCAGCAGCGAGACAGGGAAGGGTTCACCCCTCCACTTT
cdr3_aa: CASSETGKGSPLHF
j_call: TRBJ1-6
d_call: TRBD1
v_call: TRBV5-5
clone_size: .